The following is a TCR beta chain sequence with its context. This record comes from a study of blood T cell repertoires in COVID-19. About the research overall: Specimens from acute and convalescent COVID-19 originated in the United States, Italy and Spain. Sources were T cells, B-cell-depleted T cells, or PBMCs; the material itself was cDNA or gDNA.

The V gene end was trimmed by 6 bases and the J gene end by 5 bases; junction bases not matched to a gene: 8. From germline, CDR1 is ENHRY and CDR2 SYGVKD. The length of the CDR3 is 14 residues. How the authors handled the data: The assay estimated nucleated cells by amplifying reference gene primers. Profiling relied on immunoSEQ multiplex PCR, and the TCRdb table lists in-frame clones only, not all of them. Clone size and the V and J calls come from that table; the DNA yielded D and trimming. This table holds around 120,000 clones, more than 70% found once. J is TRBJ2-3 and V is TRBV10-3, with 7 bases lining up with TRBD1. This sequence originates from a man between 65 and 85 years old with acute or convalescent COVID-19. The specimen was peripheral blood. This chain's CDR3 is CAISVRGSGDTQYF. CDR3 coding DNA: TGTGCCATCAGCGTCAGGGGGTCAGGAGATACGCAGTATTTT.